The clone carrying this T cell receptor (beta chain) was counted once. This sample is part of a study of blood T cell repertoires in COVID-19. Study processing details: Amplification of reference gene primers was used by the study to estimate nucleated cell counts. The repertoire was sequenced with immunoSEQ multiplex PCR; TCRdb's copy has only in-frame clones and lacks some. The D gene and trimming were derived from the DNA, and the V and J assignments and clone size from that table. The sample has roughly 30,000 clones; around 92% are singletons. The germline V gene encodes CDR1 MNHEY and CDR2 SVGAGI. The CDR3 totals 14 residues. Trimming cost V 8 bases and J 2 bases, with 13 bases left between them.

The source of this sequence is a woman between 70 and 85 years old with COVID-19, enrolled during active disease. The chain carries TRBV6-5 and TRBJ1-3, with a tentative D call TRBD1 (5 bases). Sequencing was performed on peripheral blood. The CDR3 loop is CASVGGIAGNTIYF. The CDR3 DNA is TGTGCCAGCGTCGGGGGGATAGCTGGAAACACCATATATTTT.